These T cell receptor beta chains were read from a single sample in a study of vaccination and CD4 T cells after COVID-19. TCRdb used MiXCR to reprocess the PCR reads, holding one entry per CDR3 protein. The sample holds about 12,000 distinct CDR3 sequences, roughly 36% seen once. No cognate antigen is known for these TCRs. Sequencing was done on a sample of cultured CD4+ T cells from blood. Source of these receptors: a human donor with COVID-19. CDR3s include the opening cysteine and the closing phenylalanine or tryptophan. The D gene is left open where the match is weak. Size is stated for part of the rows, as once, few or many counts, or as a class when the clone is expanded.

clone size	D gene	J gene	V gene	CDR3 DNA	CDR3 protein
NA	NA	TRBJ1-6	TRBV12-3/TRBV12-4	TGTGCCAGCAGGATCAGGGGCTCCTATAATTCACCCCTCCACTTT	CASRIRGSYNSPLHF
NA	NA	TRBJ1-4	TRBV20-1	TGCAGTGCTAGAGATGAAGGGGAAAAACTGTTTTTT	CSARDEGEKLFF
NA	NA	TRBJ1-1	TRBV2	TGTGCCAGCAGTGAATCGATGTGGGACGCTTTCTTT	CASSESMWDAFF
NA	NA	TRBJ2-1	TRBV10-2	TGCGCCAGCAGTGAGAGGGGGGGTAGCTCCTACAATGAGCAGTTCTTC	CASSERGGSSYNEQFF
few	NA	TRBJ1-5	TRBV15	TGTGCCACCAGCAGCCGGGCCGACCTTAGCAATCAGCCCCAGCATTTT	CATSSRADLSNQPQHF
NA	NA	TRBJ1-2	TRBV12-3/TRBV12-4	TGTGCCAGCAGTTTAGCTAGGGGAAAGGATGGCTACACCTTC	CASSLARGKDGYTF
NA	NA	TRBJ2-3	TRBV7-9	TGTGCCAGCAGCTTACGGCGTCCAGCCGGTACAGATACGCAGTATTTT	CASSLRRPAGTDTQYF
few	NA	TRBJ2-3	TRBV11-2	TGTGCCAGCAGCATACGGACCGCAGATACGCAGTATTTT	CASSIRTADTQYF
NA	NA	TRBJ2-2	TRBV5-1	TGCGCCAGCAGCTTCCAGGGACCGAACACCGGGGAGCTGTTTTTT	CASSFQGPNTGELFF
NA	NA	TRBJ1-2	TRBV20-1	TGCAGTGCTAGAGATGTGCGTGGAGGTCATGGCTACACCTTC	CSARDVRGGHGYTF
NA	TRBD2	TRBJ2-3	TRBV27	TGTGCCAGCAGTCTTACTAGCGGACGCACAGATACGCAGTATTTT	CASSLTSGRTDTQYF
few	TRBD1	TRBJ1-2	TRBV18	TGTGCCAGCCTACCGGGCCCGGGACAGGGGTCCTGCACCTTC	CASLPGPGQGSCTF
NA	NA	TRBJ1-1	TRBV5-8	TGTGCCAGCAGCTTGTTTCAGGGAGGCACTGAAGCTTTCTTT	CASSLFQGGTEAFF
NA	TRBD1	TRBJ1-1	TRBV6-5	TGTGCCAGCAGTTACACCCCAGGGGGAAACACTGAAGCTTTCTTT	CASSYTPGGNTEAFF